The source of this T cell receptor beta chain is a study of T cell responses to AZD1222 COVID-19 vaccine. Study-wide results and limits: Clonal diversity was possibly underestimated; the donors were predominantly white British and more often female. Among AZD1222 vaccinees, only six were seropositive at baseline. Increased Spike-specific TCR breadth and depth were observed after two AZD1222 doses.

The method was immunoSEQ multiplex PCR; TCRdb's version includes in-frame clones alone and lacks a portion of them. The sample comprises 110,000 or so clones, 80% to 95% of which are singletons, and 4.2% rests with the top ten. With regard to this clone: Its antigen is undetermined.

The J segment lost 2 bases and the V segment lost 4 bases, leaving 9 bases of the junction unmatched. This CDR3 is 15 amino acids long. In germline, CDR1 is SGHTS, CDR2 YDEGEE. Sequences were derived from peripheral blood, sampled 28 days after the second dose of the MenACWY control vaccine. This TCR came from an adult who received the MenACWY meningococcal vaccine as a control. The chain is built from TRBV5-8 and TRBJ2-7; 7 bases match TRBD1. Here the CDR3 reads CASSNPRDSTYEQYF. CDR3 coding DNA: TGTGCCAGCAGCAATCCGAGGGACAGCACCTACGAGCAGTACTTC.